This is a list of T cell receptor beta chains from one sample in a study of CD8 T cells in ankylosing spondylitis. TCRdb recomputed calls from the 5' RACE reads with MiXCR, one row per CDR3 protein. The sample has some 700,000 distinct CDR3 sequences; around a fifth are singletons. Sequencing was performed on blood, either unsorted or a sorted T cell fraction (not recorded which). Source of these receptors: a male donor with ankylosing spondylitis. Each CDR3 is given with its conserved first and last residue. The D gene is left open where the match is weak. Only some rows state a clone size, as once, few, many or a class for expanded clones.

v_gene	j_gene	abundance	len	d_gene	CDR3aa	CDR3nt
TRBV5-1	TRBJ2-7	NA	14	NA	CASSYGQWANEQYF	TGCGCCAGCAGCTACGGACAGTGGGCCAACGAGCAGTACTTC
TRBV12-3/TRBV12-4	TRBJ1-2	few	14	NA	CASKGARGPYGYTF	TGTGCCAGCAAAGGGGCGAGGGGCCCTTATGGCTACACCTTC
TRBV5-1	TRBJ1-1	NA	15	NA	CASSSKLQGGTEAFF	TGCGCCAGCAGCTCGAAGCTGCAGGGAGGGACTGAAGCTTTCTTT
TRBV4-1	TRBJ2-3	many	15	NA	CASSQDALATDTQYF	TGCGCCAGCAGCCAAGATGCTCTCGCCACAGATACGCAGTATTTT
TRBV9	TRBJ1-1	few	13	NA	CASSVGVDTEAFF	TGTGCCAGCAGCGTAGGAGTAGACACTGAAGCTTTCTTT
TRBV9	TRBJ2-2	few	16	NA	CASSVAVTGSTGELFF	TGTGCCAGCAGCGTAGCGGTCACCGGGAGCACCGGGGAGCTGTTTTTT
TRBV9	TRBJ2-3	NA	19	TRBD2	CASSAQVGRGTSNTDTQYF	TGTGCCAGCAGCGCCCAGGTCGGGCGGGGGACCTCAAACACAGATACGCAGTATTTT
TRBV27	TRBJ2-1	NA	16	NA	CASTLLARGPYNEQFF	TGTGCCAGCACCCTCTTAGCGCGGGGGCCCTACAATGAGCAGTTCTTC
TRBV7-2	TRBJ2-1	NA	14	NA	CASSPRASHNEQFF	TGTGCCAGCAGCCCCCGTGCCAGCCACAATGAGCAGTTCTTC
TRBV6-2/TRBV6-3	TRBJ1-1	NA	12	TRBD1	CASSRQGLEAFF	TGTGCCAGCAGTCGACAGGGGCTTGAAGCTTTCTTT
TRBV7-2	TRBJ2-3	NA	14	NA	CASNQDGVDDTQYF	TGTGCCAGCAACCAAGACGGGGTGGACGATACGCAGTATTTT
TRBV27	TRBJ2-7	NA	14	TRBD1	CASSPGTGAREQYF	TGTGCCAGCAGTCCCGGGACAGGGGCCCGCGAGCAGTACTTC
TRBV11-1	TRBJ1-3	NA	18	TRBD1	CASSLALTGDSSGNTIYF	TGTGCCAGCAGCTTAGCCCTAACAGGGGATTCCTCTGGAAACACCATATATTTT
TRBV5-1	TRBJ2-5	many	13	NA	CATSGQIGETQYF	TGCGCCACGAGTGGACAGATCGGAGAGACCCAGTACTTC
TRBV6-4	TRBJ2-5	many	15	TRBD2	CASSPTSGRGETQYF	TGTGCCAGCAGTCCCACTAGCGGGAGAGGGGAGACCCAGTACTTC
TRBV5-1	TRBJ1-2	few	14	NA	CASSLDQGNYGYTF	TGCGCCAGCAGCTTGGACCAAGGGAACTATGGCTACACCTTC
TRBV20-1	TRBJ2-7	NA	13	TRBD2	CSAGWDYSYEQYF	TGCAGTGCTGGATGGGACTACTCCTACGAGCAGTACTTC
TRBV7-6	TRBJ1-2	few	19	TRBD1	CASSPPGSPTGPESYGYTF	TGTGCCAGCAGCCCACCAGGTTCTCCGACAGGGCCGGAATCCTATGGCTACACCTTC